The 4 T cell receptor beta chains in this list originate from one sample, sequenced in a study of CD8 T cells in ankylosing spondylitis. Findings of the study overall: A motif in TCR beta, a set of eight highly homologous variants, appeared characteristic of ankylosing spondylitis blood.

These TCRs' antigens remain unknown. TCRdb re-analysed the 5' RACE reads in MiXCR, keeping a single row per CDR3 protein. The data contain about 440,000 distinct CDR3 sequences, approximately 17% of them singletons. Material: blood, either unsorted or a sorted T cell fraction (not recorded which). Receptor source: a male donor with ankylosing spondylitis.

This clonotype occurred many times. The chain combines TRBV5-6 with TRBJ2-5; tentatively, D is TRBD1 (6 bases). Trimming cost V 1 base and J 3 bases, with 10 bases left between them. The CDR3 contains 14 residues. Per the germline V gene, CDR1 is SGHDT and CDR2 is YYEEEE. The CDR3 DNA sequence: TGTGCCAGCAGCTTGCTCAGGGGCAAAGAGACCCAGTACTTC. Its translation: CASSLLRGKETQYF. Complete variable domain (other parts from reference TRBV5-6 and TRBJ2-5): DAGVTQSPTHLIKTRGQQVTLRCSPKSGHDTVSWYQQALGQGPQFIFQYYEEEERQRGNFPDRFSGHQFPNYSSELNVNALLLGDSALYLCASSLLRGKETQYFGPGTRLLVL.

This clonotype was detected a few times. The chain couples TRBV11-2 to TRBJ2-7; D is perhaps TRBD2 (5 bases). Looked up from germline, CDR1 is SGHAT and CDR2 is FQNNGV. Trimming shortened V by 5 bases and J by 4 bases, and 12 bases separated the two germline ends. The CDR3 consists of 13 residues. The CDR3: CASSQAGIYEQYF. The CDR3 nucleotides are TGTGCCAGCAGCCAGGCGGGTATATACGAGCAGTACTTC.

The rearrangement joins TRBV29-1 to TRBJ2-1; no firm D call. V lost 8 bases and J lost 5, with 10 bases in between. Germline CDR1 reads SQVTM; CDR2 reads ANQGSEA. The CDR3 has 11 residues. This CDR3 reads CSHTSHNEQFF. The CDR3 coding sequence is TGCAGCCACACTTCCCACAATGAGCAGTTCTTC.

The V and J genes are TRBV27 and TRBJ2-3, with D perhaps assigned TRBD1 or TRBD2 (5 bases each). Germline V CDR1 and CDR2: MNHEY, SMNVEV (reference sequence). The CDR3 is made up of 15 amino acids. Trimming stripped 4 bases from V and 1 base from J, with 12 bases between. The DNA of the CDR3 is TGTGCCAGCAGTTCCCGGGACCCAGGCACAGATACGCAGTATTTT. It yields the protein CASSSRDPGTDTQYF.